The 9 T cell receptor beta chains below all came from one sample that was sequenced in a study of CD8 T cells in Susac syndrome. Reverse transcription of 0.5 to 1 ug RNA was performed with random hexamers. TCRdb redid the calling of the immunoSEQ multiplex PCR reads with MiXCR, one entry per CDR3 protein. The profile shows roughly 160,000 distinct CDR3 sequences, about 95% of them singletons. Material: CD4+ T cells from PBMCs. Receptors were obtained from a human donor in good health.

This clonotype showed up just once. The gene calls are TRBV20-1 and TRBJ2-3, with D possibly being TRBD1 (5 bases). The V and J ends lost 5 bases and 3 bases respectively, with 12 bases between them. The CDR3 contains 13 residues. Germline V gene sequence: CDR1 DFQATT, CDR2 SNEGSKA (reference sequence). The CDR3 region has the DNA TGCAGTGCTGAGAGATCAGGGACAGATACGCAGTATTTT. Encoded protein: CSAERSGTDTQYF.

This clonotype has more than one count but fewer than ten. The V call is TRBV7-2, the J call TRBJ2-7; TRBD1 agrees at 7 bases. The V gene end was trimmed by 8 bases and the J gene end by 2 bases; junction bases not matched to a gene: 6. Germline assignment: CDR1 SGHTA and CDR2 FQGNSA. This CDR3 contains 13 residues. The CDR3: CASSPGQPYEQYF. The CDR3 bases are TGTGCCAGCTCCCCGGGACAGCCCTACGAGCAGTACTTC.

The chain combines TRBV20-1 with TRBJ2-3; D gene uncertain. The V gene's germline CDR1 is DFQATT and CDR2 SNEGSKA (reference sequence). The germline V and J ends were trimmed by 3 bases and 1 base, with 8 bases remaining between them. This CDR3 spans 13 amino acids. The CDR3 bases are TGCAGTGCTAGGGACCCACGCACAGATACGCAGTATTTT. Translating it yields CSARDPRTDTQYF.

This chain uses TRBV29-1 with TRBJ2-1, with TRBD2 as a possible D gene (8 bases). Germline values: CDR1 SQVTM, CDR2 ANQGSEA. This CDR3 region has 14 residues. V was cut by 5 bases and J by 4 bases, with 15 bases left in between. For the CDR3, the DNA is TGCAGCGTTTTAGCGGGACAGCCATACAATGAGCAGTTCTTC. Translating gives CSVLAGQPYNEQFF.

Here the CDR3 reads CASSVESFGDTQYF. Here the CDR3 DNA reads TGTGCCAGCAGCGTAGAGTCCTTCGGAGATACGCAGTATTTT. The gene calls are TRBV9 and TRBJ2-3; D is undetermined. There are 14 residues in the CDR3. V was pared by 0 bases and J by 5 bases, with 10 bases between. Looked up from germline, CDR1 is SGDLS and CDR2 is YYNGEE.

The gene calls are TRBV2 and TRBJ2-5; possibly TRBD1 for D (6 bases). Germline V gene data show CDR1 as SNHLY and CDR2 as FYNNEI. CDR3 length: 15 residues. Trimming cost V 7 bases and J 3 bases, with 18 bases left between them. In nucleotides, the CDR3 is TGTGCCAGCAATTCCCAGGGGTCGGTTGAAGAGACCCAGTACTTC. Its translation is CASNSQGSVEETQYF.

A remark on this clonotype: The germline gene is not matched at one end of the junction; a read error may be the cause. The CDR3 DNA reads TGTGCCAGCAGCTTAGGGACTAGCGGAGGGGATACGCAGTATTTT. This sequence encodes CASSLGTSGGDTQYF. The gene calls are TRBV5-1 and TRBJ2-3; 11 bases line up with TRBD2. There are 15 residues in the CDR3. From germline, CDR1 is SGHRS and CDR2 YFSETQ.

CDR3 DNA sequence: TGTGCCAGCAGTTCCGAGGGTCGAGAGACCCAGTACTTC. Its protein is CASSSEGRETQYF. J is TRBJ2-5 and V is TRBV12-3 or TRBV12-4; possibly TRBD2 for D (5 bases). Trimming shortened V by 4 bases and J by 4 bases, and 10 bases separated the two germline ends. This CDR3 spans 13 amino acids.

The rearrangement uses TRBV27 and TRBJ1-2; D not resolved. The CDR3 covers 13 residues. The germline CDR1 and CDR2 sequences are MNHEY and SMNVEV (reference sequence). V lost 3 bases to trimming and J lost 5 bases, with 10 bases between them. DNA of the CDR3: TGTGCCAGCAGTTTGGCAGCGGGATATGGCTACACCTTC. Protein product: CASSLAAGYGYTF.